This T cell receptor (beta chain) originates from a study of T cell responses to AZD1222 COVID-19 vaccine. CDR1 and CDR2 (germline): LNHDA, SQIVND (reference sequence). The CDR3 is made up of 16 amino acids. Deletions cut 7 bases from V and 5 bases from J, with 20 bases between. This clone was observed a single time. Clones were sequenced by immunoSEQ multiplex PCR, and TCRdb holds only the in-frame ones, with some missing. The sample includes around 100,000 clones, 75% to 90% of them seen just once. This clonotype was sampled from an adult in good health. J is TRBJ1-4 and V is TRBV19; D call uncertain. Material: peripheral blood, obtained on day 0 of AZD1222 vaccination. The CDR3 sequence: CASTGLRTLTNEKLFF. For the CDR3, the DNA is TGTGCCAGTACAGGATTAAGGACGCTAACCAATGAAAAACTGTTTTTT. Based on the CDR3 plus reference TRBV19 and TRBJ1-4, the full variable domain is DGGITQSPKYLFRKEGQNVTLSCEQNLNHDAMYWYRQDPGQGLRLIYYSQIVNDFQKGDIAEGYSVSREKKESFPLTVTSAQKNPTAFYLCASTGLRTLTNEKLFFGSGTQLSVL.